This T cell receptor (beta chain) was documented in a study of blood T cell repertoires in COVID-19. Study in general: T cells, B-cell-depleted T cells, or PBMCs provided the cDNA or gDNA that served as material.

The protocol was immunoSEQ multiplex PCR, while the TCRdb copy is restricted to in-frame clones and leaves out a portion. The sample includes about 370,000 clones, approximately 92% of them seen just once. Trimming took 3 bases from V and 0 from J, leaving 12 bases between them. This CDR3 region has 16 residues. CDR1 and CDR2 (germline): GTSNPN, SVGIG (reference sequence). Participant ages covered about 18 to 100 years across around 25 US areas. Grouping used clinical history reported by participants in a survey and questionnaire. Cohort 3 recovery required two negative PCRs, clearance, or symptom resolution.

V and J are TRBV30 and TRBJ2-6; TRBD2 is a possible D gene (6 bases). This sequence originates from a man between 18 and 29 years old who had recovered from COVID-19. Sequenced input: PBMCs or T cells enriched from blood (not recorded which). CDR3 protein: CAWSGGSISGANVLTF. DNA of the CDR3: TGTGCCTGGAGCGGGGGTTCGATCTCTGGGGCCAACGTCCTGACTTTC. Together with reference TRBV30 and TRBJ2-6, the CDR3 gives the full variable domain: SQTIHQWPATLVQPVGSPLSLECTVEGTSNPNLYWYRQAAGRGLQLLFYSVGIGQISSEVPQNLSASRPQDRQFILSSKKLLLSDSGFYLCAWSGGSISGANVLTFGAGSRLTVL.